This T cell receptor beta chain was retrieved from a study of metastatic and nonmetastatic thyroid tumors. Study-wide context: Thyroid patients, malignant and benign, had repertoires compared across blood and tumor or nodule tissue.

As processed by the authors: The study took CDR3 differences across clinicopathological groups and made a distant-metastasis classifier for papillary thyroid cancer from them. Using MiXCR, TCRdb reanalyzed the PCR reads. It is TCRdb's table, rather than the study itself, that gives the V and J calls and clone size. The profile shows about 49,000 clones, 3.5% to 5% of them singletons. Not a single patient had been given any form of treatment at any point before undergoing thyroid surgery. This clone is classed as medium-sized. The antigen remains unidentified. Compared with germline, one end of the junction differs, possibly owing to a read error. Germline lookup yields CDR1 MNHNS and CDR2 SASEGT. This CDR3 contains 17 residues. Study conclusions and caveats: Significantly greater TCR beta diversity was reportedly found in malignant thyroid tumors than in benign nodules (in blood and tumor).

The sample taken for sequencing was blood. The chain links TRBV6-1 to TRBJ1-5, with TRBD1 as a possible D gene (5 bases). The receptor was isolated from a female donor with papillary thyroid cancer or a benign thyroid nodule (not recorded which). Some clones in this sample may be carry-over from other donors' samples. For the CDR3, the DNA is TGTGCCAGCAGCGAAGGGACGGGAATTTATAGCAATCAGCCCCAGCATTTT. It codes for CASSEGTGIYSNQPQHF.